A selection of T cell receptor beta chains follows, all from one sample in a study of OX40 agonist ivuxolimab in advanced cancers. Measured with immunoSEQ multiplex PCR; TCRdb has only the in-frame clones, and not every one. The sample carries some 70,000 clones, 87% recorded once. Sample: CD4+ or CD8+ T cells sorted from blood, taken in a trial of the OX40 agonist ivuxolimab. The receptor set was obtained from an adult with an advanced solid tumor such as melanoma, head and neck, liver or kidney cancer. Each CDR3 is given without its conserved first and last residue. The D gene is left open where the match is weak.

NA,TRBJ2-2,TRBV30,AWSPVNTGELF
NA,TRBJ1-5,TRBV28,ASSWVNNQPQH
NA,TRBJ2-3,TRBV21-1,ASIPRDTQY
NA,TRBJ1-2,TRBV5-1,ASSADRLNNGYT
NA,TRBJ1-4,TRBV10-2,ASSESGHTLEKLF
NA,TRBJ2-2,TRBV10-1,ASSRAFGELF
TRBD1,TRBJ1-2,TRBV9,ASSGKTGDPYGYT
NA,TRBJ1-5,TRBV5-1,ASSQERNQPQH
TRBD1,TRBJ1-3,TRBV19,ASIGQGMGNTIY
NA,TRBJ2-1,TRBV5-4,ASSLDRASYNEQF
NA,TRBJ1-5,TRBV28,ASSWGGNQPQH
NA,TRBJ2-1,TRBV30,AWGPGRDEQF
NA,TRBJ1-1,TRBV6-6,ASSYGNRNTEAF
TRBD2,TRBJ2-2,TRBV27,ASSLSPLAGNTGELF
NA,TRBJ1-6,TRBV5-1,ASSSNNSPLH
NA,TRBJ2-7,TRBV6-5,ASSYSGRGLSYEQY
NA,TRBJ1-4,TRBV6-6,ASSDPGGVNEKLF
NA,TRBJ1-1,TRBV7-3,ASSLERRGGTEAF
NA,TRBJ2-2,TRBV27,ASRTEGVISGELF
NA,TRBJ2-7,TRBV6-6,ASSQTEVYEQY
NA,TRBJ1-6,TRBV6-5,ASSGPTSPLH
NA,TRBJ1-1,TRBV2,ASSVLNLDPTNTEAF
NA,TRBJ2-7,TRBV28,ASSPEQY
TRBD2,TRBJ2-1,TRBV2,ASGAGAGNEQF
NA,TRBJ2-5,TRBV15,ATSRDRARGGETQY
NA,TRBJ1-5,TRBV6-1,ASGGNQPQH
NA,TRBJ2-1,TRBV19,ASSNYQKEMTNEQF
NA,TRBJ1-1,TRBV5-1,ASSLSVVETNTEAF
NA,TRBJ2-2,TRBV18,ASSPTALMTGELF